Below, one TCR beta chain is given with its context. This sample was included in a study of glioma-infiltrating T cells after dendritic cell vaccination. Time point of the sample: after dendritic cell vaccination, including at tumor progression/relapse. Selection required adequate fresh-frozen tumor tissue plus more than two years' survival data. Profiled with immunoSEQ multiplex PCR; TCRdb holds only in-frame clones, not every one. Of about 58,000 clones listed, roughly 84% are singletons. CDR1 is SQVTM and CDR2 is ANQGSEA in the germline V gene. The V end lost 4 bases, the J end lost 4 bases, and 14 bases lay between the germline ends. CDR3 length: 13 residues.

The rearrangement joins TRBV29-1 to TRBJ2-7; a weak D match, TRBD1 (6 bases). The clonotype comes from a human donor with glioblastoma. Sequenced material: blood, taken after dendritic cell vaccination. The CDR3 loop reads CSVVKLQGYEQYF. In DNA, the CDR3 is TGCAGCGTTGTGAAGCTTCAGGGGTACGAGCAGTACTTC.